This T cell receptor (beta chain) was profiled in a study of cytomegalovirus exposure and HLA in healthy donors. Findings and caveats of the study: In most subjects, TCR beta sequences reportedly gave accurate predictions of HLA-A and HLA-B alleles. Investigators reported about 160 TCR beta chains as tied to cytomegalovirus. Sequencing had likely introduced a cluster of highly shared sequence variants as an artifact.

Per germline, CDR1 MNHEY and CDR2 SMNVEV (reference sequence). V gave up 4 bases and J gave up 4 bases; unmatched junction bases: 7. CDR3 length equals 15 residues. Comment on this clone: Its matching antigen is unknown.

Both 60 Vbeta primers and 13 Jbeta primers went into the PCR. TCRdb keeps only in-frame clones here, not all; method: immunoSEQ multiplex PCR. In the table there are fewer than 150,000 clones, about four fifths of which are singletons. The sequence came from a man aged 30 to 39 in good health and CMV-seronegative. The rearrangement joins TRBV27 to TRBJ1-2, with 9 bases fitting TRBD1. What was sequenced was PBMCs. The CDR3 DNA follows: TGTGCCAGCAGTTCGCTAGGACAGGGGTTCTATGGCTACACCTTC. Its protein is CASSSLGQGFYGYTF.